A single T cell receptor beta chain is shown here with its context. Its specificity is unknown. Sequencing was performed with immunoSEQ multiplex PCR; in TCRdb, only in-frame clones are kept and a portion is missing. The sample shows some 650,000 clones, roughly 97% of them seen only once. Germline V gene lookup returns CDR1 MNHEY and CDR2 SVGAGI. Trimming pared 6 bases from V and 1 base from J, leaving 15 bases between. CDR3 length equals 15 residues. This record comes from a study of shared clonotypes between healthy human individuals. Study conclusions and caveats: Generally, naive subsets (rather than memory subsets) showed larger estimated richness.

This sequence originates from a woman in her 30s in good health. The V call is TRBV6-5, the J call TRBJ1-1; TRBD1 might be the D (6 bases). Material for sequencing was naive CD4+ T cells sorted from blood. The subset: CD45RA+ positively selected. CDR3 nucleotide sequence: TGTGCCAGCAGCCGCGTCGGGGGCTCGAACACTGAAGCTTTCTTT. Protein sequence: CASSRVGGSNTEAFF.